This is a list of T cell receptor beta chains from one sample in a study of graft-versus-host responses after intestinal transplantation. Profiling relied on immunoSEQ multiplex PCR, and the TCRdb table lists in-frame clones only, not all of them. The sample lists approximately 3,200 clones, approximately 80% seen once, with under 8.5% in the top ten. This specimen consisted of ileum tissue, obtained approximately 17 and 21 days after intestinal transplantation. The receptor set was obtained from a human patient who received an intestinal transplant, so some T cells may come from the graft donor. The CDR3 runs from the conserved cysteine through the conserved F or W. Each record gives: clone size, J gene, D gene, V gene, CDR3 protein, CDR3 DNA. The D gene is left open where the match is weak. Clone size is shown for a subset of rows, as once, few, many or a class of expanded clone.

>-|TRBJ2-3|TRBD2|TRBV11-3
CASSRGGPTDTQYF
TGTGCCAGCAGCCGGGGGGGCCCTACCGATACGCAGTATTTT
>-|TRBJ1-2|-|TRBV4-2
CASSPRLGEGYTF
TGTGCCAGCAGCCCCCGTTTGGGGGAGGGCTACACCTTC
>-|TRBJ2-7|TRBD2|TRBV7-2
CASSLSQAGFHEQYF
TGTGCCAGCAGCTTATCCCAAGCGGGGTTCCACGAGCAGTACTTC
>-|TRBJ2-7|-|TRBV20-1
CSARDQTVDYF
TGCAGTGCTAGAGACCAGACAGTTGACTACTTC
>-|TRBJ1-3|-|TRBV5-1
CASSSEGKSGNTIYF
TGCGCCAGCAGTTCGGAGGGAAAATCTGGAAACACCATATATTTT
>-|TRBJ1-5|TRBD1|TRBV19
CASSIQGANQPQHF
TGTGCCAGTAGTATCCAGGGGGCGAATCAGCCCCAGCATTTT
>-|TRBJ2-1|-|TRBV19
CASRTSYNEQFF
TGTGCCAGTAGAACTAGCTACAATGAGCAGTTCTTC
>once|TRBJ2-6|-|TRBV7-1
CASSVTAQRGQSRANVLTF
TGTGCCAGCAGCGTGACAGCTCAACGAGGACAAAGTCGGGCCAACGTCCTGACTTTC
>once|TRBJ1-5|-|TRBV15
CATSRDGLSNQPQHF
TGTGCCACCAGCAGAGACGGACTCAGCAATCAGCCCCAGCATTTT
>-|TRBJ2-5|TRBD1|TRBV4-1
CASSQEPGQGAETQYF
TGCGCCAGCAGCCAAGAACCGGGACAGGGTGCGGAGACCCAGTACTTC
>few|TRBJ1-5|-|TRBV9
CASGDTGRQPQHF
TGTGCCAGCGGGGACACAGGGAGGCAGCCCCAGCATTTT
>-|TRBJ1-6|TRBD1|TRBV18
CASSKTGDPNSPLHF
TGTGCCAGCTCAAAGACAGGGGACCCTAATTCACCCCTCCACTTT
>-|TRBJ1-4|-|TRBV27
CATRERPPIGKLFF
TGTGCCACCAGAGAGAGGCCCCCAATTGGGAAACTGTTTTTT
>few|TRBJ1-1|-|TRBV6-5
CASTMAGGPNTEAFF
TGTGCCAGCACGATGGCTGGGGGCCCAAACACTGAAGCTTTCTTT
>-|TRBJ2-2|-|TRBV7-9
CASSPRAYAGELFF
TGTGCCAGCAGCCCCAGGGCCTACGCCGGGGAGCTGTTTTTT
>-|TRBJ2-1|-|TRBV6-6
CASSLSSEQFF
TGTGCCAGCAGTCTTTCCAGCGAGCAGTTCTTC
>-|TRBJ1-2|-|TRBV7-9
CASSSNYGYTF
TGTGCCAGCAGCTCTAACTATGGCTACACCTTC
>-|TRBJ2-7|TRBD1|TRBV27
CASRPFSGTGIYYEQYF
TGTGCCAGCAGGCCATTCTCCGGGACAGGGATTTACTACGAGCAGTACTTC
>-|TRBJ2-3|TRBD2|TRBV28
CASSFEREINTDTQYF
TGTGCCAGCAGTTTTGAGCGGGAGATAAACACAGATACGCAGTATTTT
>-|TRBJ2-3|-|TRBV28
CASSLFSRRGWGSSTDTQYF
TGTGCCAGCAGTTTATTTTCCAGGCGGGGATGGGGGTCTAGCACAGATACGCAGTATTTT
>-|TRBJ2-7|-|TRBV10-3
CAISDWVESAYEQYF
TGTGCCATCAGTGACTGGGTGGAAAGCGCCTACGAGCAGTACTTC
>-|TRBJ1-2|-|TRBV21-1
CVSSKAVGPTNGYTF
TGTGTCAGCAGCAAAGCGGTGGGGCCCACAAATGGCTACACCTTC
>-|TRBJ1-1|TRBD1|TRBV9
CASSAGGGEAFF
TGTGCCAGCAGCGCAGGGGGAGGGGAAGCTTTCTTT
>-|TRBJ1-1|TRBD1|TRBV10-2
CASSTGGVEAFF
TGCGCCAGCAGTACAGGGGGCGTTGAAGCTTTCTTT
>-|TRBJ1-4|-|TRBV9
CASSGGGANEKLFF
TGTGCCAGCAGCGGGGGCGGGGCTAATGAAAAACTGTTTTTT
>-|TRBJ1-3|-|TRBV9
CASSVGGGLAGNTIYF
TGTGCCAGCAGCGTAGGAGGGGGGCTGGCTGGAAACACCATATATTTT
>-|TRBJ2-4|-|TRBV27
CASSFGLGRPQYF
TGTGCCAGCAGTTTCGGTCTAGGAAGGCCACAGTACTTC
>-|TRBJ1-2|-|TRBV9
CASSVDAGKNYGYTF
TGTGCCAGCAGCGTAGACGCCGGGAAAAACTATGGCTACACCTTC
>-|TRBJ2-1|-|TRBV29-1
CSVDRRLNEQFF
TGCAGCGTTGATCGGCGCCTCAATGAGCAGTTCTTC
>-|TRBJ1-5|-|TRBV10-3
CAISESNRDNQPQHF
TGTGCCATCAGTGAGTCCAACAGGGACAATCAGCCCCAGCATTTT
>-|TRBJ2-7|-|TRBV28
CASGTTLHEQYF
TGTGCGTCAGGGACCACCCTCCACGAGCAGTACTTC
>once|TRBJ1-5|-|TRBV5-1
CASSLDSGPNQPQHF
TGCGCCAGCAGCCTCGACTCCGGCCCTAATCAGCCCCAGCATTTT
>-|TRBJ1-1|-|TRBV2
CASRGGRVTEAFF
TGTGCCAGCAGAGGGGGAAGGGTGACTGAAGCTTTCTTT
>-|TRBJ1-1|TRBD1|TRBV10-3
CAISDGTGRTEAFF
TGTGCCATCAGTGACGGGACAGGGCGAACTGAAGCTTTCTTT
>-|TRBJ2-7|-|TRBV6-6
CASGGTAAYEQYF
TGTGCCAGCGGGGGGACAGCCGCCTACGAGCAGTACTTC
>-|TRBJ2-6|TRBD1|TRBV7-3
CASSMGQGDSRVLTF
TGTGCCAGCAGCATGGGACAGGGGGATTCTCGGGTCCTGACTTTC
>-|TRBJ2-5|TRBD2|TRBV29-1
CSVRTSGGFQETQYF
TGCAGCGTCCGGACTAGCGGGGGATTCCAAGAGACCCAGTACTTC
>once|TRBJ2-7|-|TRBV28
CASSRQRAGKSEQYF
TGTGCCAGCAGTAGGCAGCGAGCAGGGAAGAGCGAGCAGTACTTC
>-|TRBJ1-1|-|TRBV9
CASSRGGNTEAFF
TGTGCCAGCAGCCGGGGGGGGAACACTGAAGCTTTCTTT
>-|TRBJ1-5|-|TRBV14
CASSLQGGGQPQHF
TGTGCCAGCAGTCTACAGGGAGGAGGTCAGCCCCAGCATTTT
>-|TRBJ2-7|-|TRBV6-1
CASREKRGVVPGEQYF
TGTGCCAGCAGAGAAAAGAGGGGAGTGGTACCGGGTGAGCAGTACTTC
>few|TRBJ1-5|-|TRBV9
CASSVSHSNQPQHF
TGTGCCAGCAGCGTATCCCATAGCAATCAGCCCCAGCATTTT
>-|TRBJ2-3|-|TRBV9
CASSARSYTDTQYF
TGTGCCAGCAGCGCTCGATCTTACACAGATACGCAGTATTTT
>once|TRBJ2-3|TRBD2|TRBV2
CASMSYTGTSGGASTQYF
TGTGCCAGCATGTCCTATACCGGGACTAGCGGGGGGGCAAGTACGCAGTATTTT
>-|TRBJ2-7|-|TRBV7-2
CASSPRQGGEQYF
TGTGCCAGCAGCCCGAGACAGGGAGGCGAGCAGTACTTC